Listed here is a single T cell receptor (beta chain). As yet, its antigen is unknown. This sample was included in a study of cytomegalovirus exposure and HLA in healthy donors. The PCR was carried out with 60 Vbeta primers and 13 Jbeta primers. Sequencing was performed with immunoSEQ multiplex PCR; in TCRdb, only in-frame clones are kept and a portion is missing. This table holds roughly 190,000 clones, about 69% found once. Germline V CDR1 and CDR2: MDHEN, SYDVKM. The CDR3 contains 15 residues. V was pared by 6 bases and J by 0 bases, with 12 bases between. Study outcomes and limitations: Available immune exposure information was restricted to CMV serostatus only. It has been reported that TCR beta sequences accurately predicted the HLA-A and HLA-B alleles of most subjects. A later analysis appeared to link common viral pathogens to several of the most significant clusters.

Sequenced input: PBMCs. The chain links TRBV28 to TRBJ1-3; unclear D gene. This clonotype originated in a man aged 25-45 years in good health and CMV-seropositive. Here the CDR3 DNA reads TGTGCCAGCAGCCCCAGGTCACTCTCTGGAAACACCATATATTTT. This codes for CASSPRSLSGNTIYF.